This is a list of T cell receptor beta chains from one sample in a study of blood T cell repertoires in COVID-19. Method: immunoSEQ multiplex PCR; TCRdb's copy keeps in-frame clones and lacks some. The sample holds some 190,000 clones, over 70% seen once. Sequenced material: peripheral blood. These receptors came from a man between 60 and 75 years old with acute or convalescent COVID-19. Each CDR3 is given with its conserved first and last residue. The D gene is left open where the match is weak. Clone size is shown for a subset of rows, as once, few, many or a class of expanded clone.

d_gene	v_gene	j_gene	abundance	CDR3nt	CDR3aa
TRBD1	TRBV5-1	TRBJ2-7	.	TGCGCCAGCAGTAGACCGGGACAGGGTACCTACGAGCAGTACTTC	CASSRPGQGTYEQYF
.	TRBV18	TRBJ1-1	.	TGTGCCAGCTCAGAGGGGAACACTGAAGCTTTCTTT	CASSEGNTEAFF
.	TRBV19	TRBJ1-1	.	TGTGCCAGTAGTATCGGCGGATACACTGAAGCTTTCTTT	CASSIGGYTEAFF
.	TRBV2	TRBJ1-1	few	TGTGCCAGCAGTGAAAGGCTATTAGGACAGATGAACACTGAAGCTTTCTTT	CASSERLLGQMNTEAFF
TRBD2	TRBV6-1	TRBJ2-7	.	TGTGCCAGCAGTGAAGTACTAGCGGGGGACGAGCAGTACTTC	CASSEVLAGDEQYF
.	TRBV9	TRBJ1-2	.	TGTGCCAGCAGCGTAAACACAGGCGGAGAGGGCTACACCTTC	CASSVNTGGEGYTF
TRBD1	TRBV5-1	TRBJ1-2	once	TGCGCCAGCAGCCCCGGACAGGGGGCGGTATATGGCTACACCTTC	CASSPGQGAVYGYTF
TRBD1	TRBV6-5	TRBJ1-2	.	TGTGCCAGCAGCTCGGCAGGGGGCTATGGCTACACCTTC	CASSSAGGYGYTF
.	TRBV19	TRBJ1-2	.	TGTGCCAGTAGTAACAGGGAGTTCGATGGCTACACCTTC	CASSNREFDGYTF
.	TRBV5-5	TRBJ2-3	.	TGTGCCAGCAGCTTGGACTCGTGGGGGGGCACAGATACGCAGTATTTT	CASSLDSWGGTDTQYF
.	TRBV4-1	TRBJ2-1	.	TGCGCCAGCAGCCAAGAGGCAAGCGAGAGACCCTACAATGAGCAGTTCTTC	CASSQEASERPYNEQFF
.	TRBV7-9	TRBJ2-7	once	TGTGCCAGCAGCCAATACAGGGATCTCCCCTACGAGCAGTACTTC	CASSQYRDLPYEQYF
TRBD1	TRBV4-1	TRBJ2-2	.	TGCGCCAGCAGCCAAGAGGACAGGGGCGCGAACACCGGGGAGCTGTTTTTT	CASSQEDRGANTGELFF
TRBD1	TRBV9	TRBJ1-5	.	TGTGCCAGCAGCGCCGACAGGGTTGGGCAGCCCCAGCATTTT	CASSADRVGQPQHF
TRBD1	TRBV4-3	TRBJ1-5	.	TGCGCCAGCAGCCAAGAACAGGGGAGCAATCAGCCCCAGCATTTT	CASSQEQGSNQPQHF
.	TRBV6-5	TRBJ1-4	.	TGTGCCAGCAGTCAGGGAGGGGGTAATGAAAAACTGTTTTTT	CASSQGGGNEKLFF
TRBD1	TRBV5-1	TRBJ1-6	.	TGCGCCAGCAGCTCAACTTTGGGACAGAGATCATCGCCCCTCCACTTT	CASSSTLGQRSSPLHF
TRBD2	TRBV2	TRBJ2-7	.	TGTGCCAGCAGTGGGAGTAGCGGGAGGATCGAGCAGTACTTC	CASSGSSGRIEQYF
TRBD1	TRBV9	TRBJ1-2	.	TGTGCCAGCAGCTCCCAACCGGGACAGGCTTATGGCTACACCTTC	CASSSQPGQAYGYTF
TRBD1	TRBV6-5	TRBJ1-5	.	TGTGCCAGCAGTACCCGACAGGGCCAGGAACCCCAGCATTTT	CASSTRQGQEPQHF
TRBD1	TRBV5-5	TRBJ2-5	.	TGTGCCAGCAGCCGACAGACAGGGGAGACCCAGTACTTC	CASSRQTGETQYF
.	TRBV30	TRBJ2-7	.	TGTGCCTGGAGTGTTGGGGGGAGCTCCTACGAGCAGTACTTC	CAWSVGGSSYEQYF